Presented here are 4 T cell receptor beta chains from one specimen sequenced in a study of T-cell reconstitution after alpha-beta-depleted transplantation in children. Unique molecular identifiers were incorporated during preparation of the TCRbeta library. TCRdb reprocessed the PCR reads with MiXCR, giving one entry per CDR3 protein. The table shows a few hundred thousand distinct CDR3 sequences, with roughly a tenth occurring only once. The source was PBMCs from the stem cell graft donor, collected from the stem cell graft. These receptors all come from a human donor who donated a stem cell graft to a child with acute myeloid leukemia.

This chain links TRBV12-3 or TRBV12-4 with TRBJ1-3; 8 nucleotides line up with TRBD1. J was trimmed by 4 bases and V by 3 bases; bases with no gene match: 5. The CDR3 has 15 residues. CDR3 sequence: CASSLGRGLGNTIYF. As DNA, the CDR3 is TGTGCCAGCAGTTTGGGCAGGGGGCTCGGAAACACCATATATTTT.

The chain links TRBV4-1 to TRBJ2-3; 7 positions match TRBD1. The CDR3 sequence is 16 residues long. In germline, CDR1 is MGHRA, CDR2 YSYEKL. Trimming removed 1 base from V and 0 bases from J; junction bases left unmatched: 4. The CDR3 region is CASSQVGRGSTDTQYF. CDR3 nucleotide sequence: TGCGCCAGCAGCCAAGTCGGCAGGGGGAGCACAGATACGCAGTATTTT.

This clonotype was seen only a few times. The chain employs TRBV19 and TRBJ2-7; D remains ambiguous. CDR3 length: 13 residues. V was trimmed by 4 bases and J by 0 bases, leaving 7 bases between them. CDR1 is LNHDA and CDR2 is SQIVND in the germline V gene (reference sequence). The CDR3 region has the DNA TGTGCCAGTAGTAGCCCGGGCTCCTACGAGCAGTACTTC. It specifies CASSSPGSYEQYF.

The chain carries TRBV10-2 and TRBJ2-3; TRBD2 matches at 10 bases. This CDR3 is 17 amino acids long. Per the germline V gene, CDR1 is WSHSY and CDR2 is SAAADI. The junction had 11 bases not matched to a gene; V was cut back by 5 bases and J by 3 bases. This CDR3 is CASSPPNRLAGTDTQYF. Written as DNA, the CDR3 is TGCGCCAGCAGTCCCCCGAACCGACTAGCGGGTACAGATACGCAGTATTTT.